The rows below give T cell receptor beta chains drawn from one sample of a study of regulatory T cells in long-lasting Graves disease. TCRdb analysed the multiplex PCR reads with MiXCR anew, one entry per CDR3 protein. The sample contains under 400,000 distinct CDR3 sequences, approximately 16% of which appear only once. These data are also associated with another study on T cells in Graves' hyperthyroidism and ophthalmopathy.

The source was peripheral blood mononuclear cells (PBMCs), collected at new diagnosis, from a patient treated with antithyroid drugs. Receptor source: a man between 40 and 49 years old with Graves disease. The CDR3 runs from the conserved cysteine through the conserved F or W. D genes are given only for firm matches. Rows may omit the clone size; those that give it use once, few, many or a size class.

>TRBV7-2|.|TRBJ1-2|once
CASSALERTHGYTF
TGTGCCAGCAGCGCCCTGGAGCGAACCCATGGCTACACCTTC
>TRBV10-2|.|TRBJ2-3|.
CASSAYDTQYF
TGCGCCAGCAGTGCGTACGATACGCAGTATTTT
>TRBV5-4|.|TRBJ2-5|few
CASSLGRGRMKETQYF
TGTGCCAGCAGCTTGGGAAGGGGAAGGATGAAAGAGACCCAGTACTTC
>TRBV5-1|.|TRBJ1-1|many
CASSLAKNTEAFF
TGCGCCAGCAGCTTGGCCAAGAACACTGAAGCTTTCTTT
>TRBV28|TRBD2|TRBJ2-7|.
CASSSPAAGESYEQYF
TGTGCCAGCAGCTCCCCAGCGGCGGGGGAATCCTACGAGCAGTACTTC
>TRBV2|.|TRBJ1-2|many
CASSEVRVGYTF
TGTGCCAGCAGTGAAGTCAGGGTCGGCTACACCTTC
>TRBV7-3|.|TRBJ1-2|.
CASSLAGRANYGYTF
TGTGCCAGCAGCTTAGCAGGAAGAGCTAACTATGGCTACACCTTC
>TRBV2|.|TRBJ2-4|.
CASSEALRTLKNIQYF
TGTGCCAGCAGTGAAGCGCTGCGGACACTAAAAAACATTCAGTACTTC
>TRBV7-6|.|TRBJ2-1|many
CASSLLQGTEGEQFF
TGTGCCAGCAGCCTATTACAGGGGACGGAGGGTGAGCAGTTCTTC
>TRBV7-3|.|TRBJ1-1|.
CASSLDRRWSTEAFF
TGTGCCAGCAGCTTAGACCGAAGGTGGAGCACTGAAGCTTTCTTT
>TRBV4-2|.|TRBJ2-7|few
CASSQDWGDYEQYF
TGTGCCAGCAGCCAAGATTGGGGGGACTACGAGCAGTACTTC
>TRBV20-1|.|TRBJ2-7|.
CSARGTGLEQYF
TGCAGTGCTAGAGGGACTGGTCTAGAGCAGTACTTC
>TRBV12-3/TRBV12-4|TRBD1|TRBJ1-5|once
CASSLSQGALGPPQHF
TGTGCCAGCAGTTTGTCACAGGGGGCGTTGGGTCCGCCCCAGCATTTT
>TRBV25-1|TRBD1|TRBJ1-3|few
CATKGQAFSGNTIYF
TGTGCCACCAAGGGACAGGCCTTCTCTGGAAACACCATATATTTT
>TRBV4-1|TRBD2|TRBJ2-1|many
CASSQVAGVSYNEQFF
TGCGCCAGCAGCCAAGTCGCGGGGGTCTCCTACAATGAGCAGTTCTTC
>TRBV5-8|.|TRBJ1-2|few
CASSLVGDYGYTF
TGTGCCAGCAGCTTGGTGGGAGACTATGGCTACACCTTC
>TRBV2|.|TRBJ1-2|.
CASSEYGKTYGYTF
TGTGCCAGCAGTGAATATGGGAAGACCTATGGCTACACCTTC
>TRBV28|.|TRBJ2-5|many
CASSTQGFGGKETQYF
TGTGCCAGCAGTACACAGGGTTTTGGGGGGAAAGAGACCCAGTACTTC
>TRBV28|.|TRBJ1-5|many
CASSLPGNQPQHF
TGTGCCAGCAGCTTACCCGGTAATCAGCCCCAGCATTTT
>TRBV9|.|TRBJ1-1|many
CASSVAQNTEAFF
TGTGCCAGCAGCGTAGCCCAGAACACTGAAGCTTTCTTT
>TRBV5-8|.|TRBJ2-3|.
CASSYLQYQDTQYF
TGTGCCAGCAGCTACCTACAATACCAAGATACGCAGTATTTT
>TRBV12-3/TRBV12-4|.|TRBJ2-7|many
CASSLIGGPSYEQYF
TGTGCCAGCAGTTTAATCGGGGGGCCGTCCTACGAGCAGTACTTC
>TRBV6-2/TRBV6-3|TRBD1|TRBJ1-1|.
CATRQGAEAFF
TGTGCCACCAGACAGGGGGCTGAAGCTTTCTTT
>TRBV2|TRBD1|TRBJ1-4|.
CASNNQGGNEKLFF
TGTGCCAGCAATAATCAGGGGGGAAATGAAAAACTGTTTTTT
>TRBV20-1|.|TRBJ2-5|.
CSARGTPNQETQYF
TGCAGTGCTAGAGGAACACCCAACCAAGAGACCCAGTACTTC
>TRBV12-3/TRBV12-4|TRBD1|TRBJ2-4|many
CASGQGSRGDIQYF
TGTGCCAGCGGACAGGGGTCCCGCGGAGACATTCAGTACTTC
>TRBV18|.|TRBJ2-2|many
CASSPIRGSNTGELFF
TGTGCCAGCTCACCAATTCGCGGCTCAAACACCGGGGAGCTGTTTTTT